The source of this T cell receptor (beta chain) is a study of PD-1 blockade in classical Hodgkin lymphoma. Background on the study: Nivolumab dosed at 3 mg/kg went to patients intravenously every 2 weeks. The study's findings and limits: Diminished baseline TCR diversity has been reported in newly diagnosed patients relative to healthy donors. Diversity in CD4+ TCRs, unlike that measured in CD8+ TCRs, had risen significantly by C4D1.

Germline V CDR1 and CDR2: MNHEY, SVGAGI. The CDR3 has 13 amino acids. Deletions cut 5 bases from V and 6 bases from J, with 11 bases between. On this clone itself: Antigen unknown.

Every patient relapsed after autologous stem cell transplantation, and brentuximab vedotin exposure varied. Using immunoSEQ multiplex PCR, the repertoire was profiled, and TCRdb retains in-frame clones only, with some absent. The table has some 38,000 clones, 76% seen once. The input for sequencing was peripheral blood mononuclear cells (PBMCs), taken at baseline. The TCR originated in a human donor with classical Hodgkin lymphoma. V and J are TRBV6-5 and TRBJ1-5; D not resolved. The CDR3 nucleotides read TGTGCCAGCAGTGAAGGATGGAGTCAGCCCCAGCATTTT. This codes for CASSEGWSQPQHF.